These 23 T cell receptor beta chains share one sample of origin, sequenced in a study of T cells after posttransplantation cyclophosphamide. Produced via immunoSEQ multiplex PCR; TCRdb's table is partial and in-frame only. Of over 5,500 clones in the sample, about 98% were seen once. The sample taken for sequencing was naive CD8+ T cells sorted from PBMCs. The origin of the receptors is a woman aged 25 to 39 in good health and a related stem cell transplant donor.

V is TRBV10-3 and J is TRBJ2-7; a possible D gene is TRBD2 (5 bases). CDR1 is ENHRY, CDR2 SYGVKD, per germline. The CDR3 loop spans 12 amino acids. Trimming pared 3 bases from V and 5 bases from J, leaving 8 bases between. CDR3 amino acids: CAISEEADEQYF. Here the CDR3 DNA reads TGTGCCATCAGTGAAGAAGCGGACGAGCAGTACTTC.

The genes are TRBV5-4 and TRBJ1-3; 7 bases map to TRBD1. Germline V CDR1 and CDR2: SGHNT, YYREEE (reference sequence). The V and J ends lost 7 bases and 0 bases, in that order; junction bases with no gene match: 13. The CDR3 spans 17 residues. The CDR3 DNA reads TGTGCCAGCGGTGAATGGACAGGAATAAGCTCTGGAAACACCATATATTTT. Amino acid sequence: CASGEWTGISSGNTIYF.

The genes are TRBV10-1 and TRBJ1-1; D is possibly TRBD1 (5 bases). Germline V lookup: CDR1 WNHNN, CDR2 SYGVQD (reference sequence). Trimming took 6 bases from V and 3 from J, leaving 14 bases between them. The CDR3 covers 14 residues. The CDR3 loop reads CASSGGRADTEAFF. Here the CDR3 DNA reads TGCGCCAGCAGCGGGGGGAGGGCTGACACTGAAGCTTTCTTT.

The V and J genes are TRBV5-5 and TRBJ2-3, with D possibly matching TRBD2 (7 bases). The CDR3 is 16 residues long. Trimming pared 1 base from V and 2 bases from J, leaving 14 bases between. From germline, CDR1 is SGHKS and CDR2 YYEKEE (reference sequence). The CDR3 sequence is CASSLLGGQNTDTQYF. CDR3 sequence (DNA): TGTGCCAGCAGCTTGCTCGGGGGGCAAAACACAGATACGCAGTATTTT.

The chain couples TRBV4-2 to TRBJ2-2; 11 bases line up with TRBD2. Losses at the gene ends were 1 base for V and 4 bases for J; bases not matched to a gene: 8. The CDR3 totals 18 residues. The germline gives CDR1 LGHNA, CDR2 YNFKEQ. In DNA form, the CDR3 reads TGTGCCAGCAGCCAAGTCTCTAGCGGGGGGCCGGTCACCGGGGAGCTGTTTTTT. It codes for CASSQVSSGGPVTGELFF.

The V call is TRBV30, the J call TRBJ2-3; TRBD2 aligns across 10 bases. The germline V gene has CDR1 GTSNPN and CDR2 SVGIG (reference sequence). This CDR3 comprises 12 residues. The CDR3 DNA is TGTGCTCTAGCGGGGGAGCCAGATACGCAGTATTTT. Translated, it gives CALAGEPDTQYF.

The gene calls are TRBV5-1 and TRBJ2-7, with TRBD1 identical over 7 bases. The CDR3 is 14 residues long. Germline trimming cut 0 bases from V and 2 bases from J; bases unmatched to any gene: 2. Germline CDR1 SGHRS, CDR2 YFSETQ. The CDR3 nucleotides read TGCGCCAGCAGCTTGGGACAGGGCCCCTACGAGCAGTACTTC. This gives the protein CASSLGQGPYEQYF.

The chain recombines TRBV10-1 with TRBJ2-7, with D perhaps TRBD1 (5 bases). V was pared by 6 bases and J by 1 base, with 10 bases between. CDR3 length: 13 amino acids. Germline V lookup: CDR1 WNHNN, CDR2 SYGVQD (reference sequence). The DNA of the CDR3 is TGCGCCAGCAGCGTGGGGCCATCCTACGAGCAGTACTTC. This codes for CASSVGPSYEQYF.

The chain's CDR3 is CASSYGQGVYNEQFF. The CDR3, as DNA: TGTGCCAGCAGCTATGGACAGGGCGTCTACAATGAGCAGTTCTTC. V gene TRBV5-6 combines with J gene TRBJ2-1, with TRBD1 matching 8 bases. Trimming removed 3 bases from V and 3 bases from J; junction bases left unmatched: 5. CDR1 and CDR2 from the germline V gene are SGHDT and YYEEEE. There are 15 residues in the CDR3. The full variable domain, rest sourced from reference TRBV5-6 and TRBJ2-1, is DAGVTQSPTHLIKTRGQQVTLRCSPKSGHDTVSWYQQALGQGPQFIFQYYEEEERQRGNFPDRFSGHQFPNYSSELNVNALLLGDSALYLCASSYGQGVYNEQFFGPGTRLTVL.

CDR3 amino acids: CASSLDVGVAFF. The CDR3 DNA reads as TGTGCCAGCAGCTTGGATGTGGGAGTAGCTTTCTTT. V is TRBV13 and J is TRBJ1-1; the D is unclear. Germline CDR1 and CDR2: PRHDT and FYEKMQ (reference sequence). This CDR3 is built from 12 residues. Trimming took 3 bases from V and 10 from J, leaving 12 bases between them.

This clone has just one count. The V and J genes are TRBV7-8 and TRBJ1-3; D not certain. V lost 5 bases and J 2 bases, leaving 16 bases between the germline ends. The CDR3 runs 16 residues. Germline CDR1 and CDR2: SGHVS and FQNEAQ. The CDR3 sequence is CASSASRVGAGNTIYF. CDR3 DNA sequence: TGTGCCAGCAGCGCTAGTCGGGTTGGCGCTGGAAACACCATATATTTT.

This chain links TRBV7-6 with TRBJ1-1, with unresolved D. Deletions cut 1 base from V and 2 bases from J, with 8 bases between. The length of the CDR3 is 14 residues. Germline loops: CDR1 SGHVS, CDR2 FNYEAQ. DNA for the CDR3: TGTGCCAGCAGCTTAGAAGTCAGTAACACTGAAGCTTTCTTT. Protein product: CASSLEVSNTEAFF.

This rearrangement joins TRBV7-9 to TRBJ2-5, with 8 bases aligning to TRBD1. Germline CDR1 SEHNR, CDR2 FQNEAQ (reference sequence). There are 17 residues in the CDR3. V trimming: 5 bases; J trimming: 0 bases; junction bases outside the gene matches: 11. CDR3 protein: CASSGAAGTGYQETQYF. CDR3 nucleotides: TGTGCCAGCAGCGGAGCGGCCGGGACAGGATACCAAGAGACCCAGTACTTC.

The chain joins TRBV7-2 to TRBJ2-3; D may be TRBD2 (5 bases). Germline V gene lookup returns CDR1 SGHTA and CDR2 FQGNSA. V was cut by 2 bases and J by 4 bases, with 13 bases left in between. This CDR3 spans 15 amino acids. In nucleotides, the CDR3 is TGTGCCAGCAGCTTACTCGGGCTAGCAGCAGATACGCAGTATTTT. Its translation is CASSLLGLAADTQYF.

The chain recombines TRBV7-8 with TRBJ1-1, with TRBD1 identical over 7 bases. Trimming removed 4 bases from V and 0 bases from J; junction bases left unmatched: 2. The CDR3 runs 14 residues. The V gene's germline CDR1 is SGHVS and CDR2 FQNEAQ. The CDR3 reads CASSWDSMNTEAFF. The CDR3, as DNA: TGTGCCAGCAGCTGGGACAGTATGAACACTGAAGCTTTCTTT.

The chain is built from TRBV2 and TRBJ1-2, with TRBD1 identical over 7 bases. CDR1 is SNHLY, CDR2 FYNNEI, per germline. V trimming: 3 bases; J trimming: 4 bases; junction bases outside the gene matches: 8. The CDR3 has 15 residues. Here the CDR3 reads CASSDGQELFYGYTF. As DNA, the CDR3 is TGTGCCAGCAGTGACGGACAGGAACTCTTCTATGGCTACACCTTC.

CDR3 region: CASSTHRDTMSGYTF. The CDR3 region has the DNA TGTGCCAGCAGTACTCATAGGGACACTATGTCCGGCTACACCTTC. J is TRBJ1-2 and V is TRBV2; TRBD1 might be the D (6 bases). The germline gives CDR1 SNHLY, CDR2 FYNNEI. Trimming shortened V by 5 bases and J by 8 bases, and 21 bases separated the two germline ends. This CDR3 has 15 amino acids.

The rearrangement links TRBV6-5 to TRBJ2-7; weak D call: TRBD2 (5 bases). The V end was cut by 8 bases, the J end by 2 bases, with 13 bases between. The length of the CDR3 is 13 residues. Germline loops: CDR1 MNHEY, CDR2 SVGAGI. The CDR3 loop is CASAVAGPYEQYF. The CDR3 DNA reads TGTGCCAGCGCTGTGGCGGGCCCCTACGAGCAGTACTTC.

The J gene is TRBJ2-5, the V gene TRBV5-1; D is perhaps TRBD1 (6 bases). The DNA matches TRBJ2-7 better at its end, which makes the J call doubtful. The CDR3 has 14 amino acids. The germline gives CDR1 SGHRS, CDR2 YFSETQ. CDR3 residues: CASSEERQVYEQYF. In nucleotides, the CDR3 is TGCGCCAGCAGCGAGGAGCGACAGGTGTACGAGCAGTACTTC.

This clone turned up a few times. V is TRBV7-8 and J is TRBJ2-7, with D uncertain. Trimming removed 1 base from V and 5 bases from J, with 9 bases in between. This CDR3 has 13 residues. The germline gives CDR1 SGHVS, CDR2 FQNEAQ. The CDR3 sequence: CASSLDPGDEQYF. Here the CDR3 DNA reads TGTGCCAGCAGCTTAGATCCCGGAGACGAGCAGTACTTC.

V gene TRBV27 combines with J gene TRBJ1-3, with D hard to call. The CDR3 has 16 amino acids. Trimming stripped 3 bases from V and 0 bases from J, with 12 bases between. The V gene's germline CDR1 is MNHEY and CDR2 SMNVEV (reference sequence). The CDR3: CASSLRGGSSGNTIYF. For the CDR3, the DNA is TGTGCCAGCAGTTTGCGGGGAGGGTCCTCTGGAAACACCATATATTTT.

The chain carries TRBV29-1 and TRBJ2-7; maybe TRBD2 (6 bases). This CDR3 has 14 residues. Germline assignment: CDR1 SQVTM and CDR2 ANQGSEA. V lost 2 bases to trimming and J lost 0 bases, with 11 bases between them. CDR3 region: CSVEISGSSYEQYF. As DNA, the CDR3 is TGCAGCGTTGAAATTAGCGGAAGCTCCTACGAGCAGTACTTC.

The genes are TRBV6-6 and TRBJ2-3; a weak D match, TRBD2 (6 bases). CDR1 is MNHNY, CDR2 SVGAGI, per germline (reference sequence). The CDR3 runs 15 residues. V dropped 6 bases and J dropped 0 bases, with 13 bases sitting between them. CDR3 protein: CASRQVGTSTDTQYF. CDR3 DNA sequence: TGTGCCAGCAGGCAGGTGGGGACTAGCACAGATACGCAGTATTTT.